Listed here is a single T cell receptor (beta chain). Its target is not known. Primers: 60 Vbeta forward and 13 Jbeta reverse. Per the study methods: In a later analysis, around 10 million of 83 million or so unique beta chains occurred in at least two donors. Produced via immunoSEQ multiplex PCR; TCRdb's table is partial and in-frame only. V, J and clone size reflect that table, while D and trimming were determined from the DNA. The repertoire has around 160,000 clones, 60% to 80% of them found once; the top ten carry around 4.6%. Healthy donors of bone marrow made up the group. The data are from a study of cytomegalovirus exposure and HLA in healthy donors. Study results and limitations: In a later analysis, across HLA loci, associated TCR counts were highest for DRB1, lowest for HLA-C. Diagnosis of cytomegalovirus status made by the classifier reportedly showed high specificity and sensitivity.

The CDR3 runs to 14 residues. V lost 0 bases and J 5 bases, leaving 11 bases between the germline ends. The germline V gene has CDR1 SGHRS and CDR2 YFSETQ. Sequences were obtained from PBMCs. This chain uses TRBV5-1 with TRBJ2-5; D unresolved. The sequence came from a man younger than 35 in good health and CMV-seropositive. The CDR3 DNA reads TGCGCCAGCAGCTTGGGCCCGGGTGGGGAGACCCAGTACTTC. It translates to CASSLGPGGETQYF.